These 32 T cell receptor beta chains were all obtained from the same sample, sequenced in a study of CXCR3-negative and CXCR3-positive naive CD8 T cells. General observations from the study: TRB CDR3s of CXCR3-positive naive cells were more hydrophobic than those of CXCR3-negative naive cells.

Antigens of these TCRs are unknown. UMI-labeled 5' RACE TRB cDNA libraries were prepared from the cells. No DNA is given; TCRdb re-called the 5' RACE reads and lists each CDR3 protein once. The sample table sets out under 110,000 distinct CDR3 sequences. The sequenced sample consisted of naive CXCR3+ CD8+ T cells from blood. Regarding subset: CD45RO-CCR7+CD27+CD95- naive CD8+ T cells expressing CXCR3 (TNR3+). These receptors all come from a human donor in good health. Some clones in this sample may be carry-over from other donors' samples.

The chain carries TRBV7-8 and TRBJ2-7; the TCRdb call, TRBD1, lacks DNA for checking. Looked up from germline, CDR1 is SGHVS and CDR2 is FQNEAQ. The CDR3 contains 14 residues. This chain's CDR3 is CASSLELRGNEQYF.

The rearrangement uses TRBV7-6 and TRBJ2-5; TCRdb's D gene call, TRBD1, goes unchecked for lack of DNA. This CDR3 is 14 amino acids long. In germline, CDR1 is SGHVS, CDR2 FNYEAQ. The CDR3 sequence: CASELWIPGETQYF.

The CDR3 loop is CASSPTGYYEQYF. The J gene is TRBJ2-7, the V gene TRBV7-8; TCRdb designates TRBD1, a call that cannot be tested without DNA. CDR1 is SGHVS, CDR2 FQNEAQ, per germline. The CDR3 is 13 amino acids.

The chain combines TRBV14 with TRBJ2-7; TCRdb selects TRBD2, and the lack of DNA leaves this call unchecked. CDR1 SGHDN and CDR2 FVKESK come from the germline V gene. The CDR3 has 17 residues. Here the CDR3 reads CASSQMISGGAFYEQYF.

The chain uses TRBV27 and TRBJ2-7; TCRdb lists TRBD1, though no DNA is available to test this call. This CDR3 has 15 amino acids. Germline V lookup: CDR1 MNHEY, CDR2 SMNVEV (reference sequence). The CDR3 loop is CASRRYSALLGEQYF.

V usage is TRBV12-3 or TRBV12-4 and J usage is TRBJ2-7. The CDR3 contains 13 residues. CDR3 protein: CASSFHLADEQYF.

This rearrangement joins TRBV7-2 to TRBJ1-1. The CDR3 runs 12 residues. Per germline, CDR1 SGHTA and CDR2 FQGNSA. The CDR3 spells CASSLVQIEAFF.

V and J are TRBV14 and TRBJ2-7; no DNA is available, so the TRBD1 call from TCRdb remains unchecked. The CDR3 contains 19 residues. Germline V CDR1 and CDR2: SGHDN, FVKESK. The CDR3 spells CASSQVLSGRTGGGYEQYF.

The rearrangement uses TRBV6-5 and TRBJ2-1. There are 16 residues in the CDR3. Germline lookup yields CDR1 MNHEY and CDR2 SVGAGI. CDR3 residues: CAGSYSTSGTYNEQFF.

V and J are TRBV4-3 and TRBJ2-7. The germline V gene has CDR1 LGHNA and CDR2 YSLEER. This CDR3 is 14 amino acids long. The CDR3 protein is CASSQVSTPYEQYF.

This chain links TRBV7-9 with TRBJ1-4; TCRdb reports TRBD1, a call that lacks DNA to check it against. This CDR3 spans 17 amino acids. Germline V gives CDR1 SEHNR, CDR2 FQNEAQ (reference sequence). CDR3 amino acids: CASSLRTGSATNEKLFF.

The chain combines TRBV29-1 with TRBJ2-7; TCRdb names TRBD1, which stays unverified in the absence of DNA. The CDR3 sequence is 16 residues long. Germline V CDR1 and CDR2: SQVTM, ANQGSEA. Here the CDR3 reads CSVVYSGTGSSYEQYF.

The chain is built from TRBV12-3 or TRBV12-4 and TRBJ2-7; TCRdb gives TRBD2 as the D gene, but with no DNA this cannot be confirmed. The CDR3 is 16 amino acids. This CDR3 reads CASSMTGLAGPYEQYF.

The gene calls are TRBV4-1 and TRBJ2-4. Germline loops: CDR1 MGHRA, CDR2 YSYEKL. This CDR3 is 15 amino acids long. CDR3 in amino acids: CASSLTTLAKNIQYF.

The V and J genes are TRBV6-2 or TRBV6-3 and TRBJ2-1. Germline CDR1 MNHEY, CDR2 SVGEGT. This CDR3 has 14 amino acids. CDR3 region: CASSSSLYYNEQFF.

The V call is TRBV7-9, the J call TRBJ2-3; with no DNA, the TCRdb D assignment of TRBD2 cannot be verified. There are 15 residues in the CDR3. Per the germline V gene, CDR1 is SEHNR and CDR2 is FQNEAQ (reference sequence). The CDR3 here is CASSSVGGGTDTQYF.

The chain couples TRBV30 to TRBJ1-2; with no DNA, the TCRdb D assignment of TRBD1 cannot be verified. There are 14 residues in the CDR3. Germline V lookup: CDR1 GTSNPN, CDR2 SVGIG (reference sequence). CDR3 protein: CAWSEGDEMYGYTF.

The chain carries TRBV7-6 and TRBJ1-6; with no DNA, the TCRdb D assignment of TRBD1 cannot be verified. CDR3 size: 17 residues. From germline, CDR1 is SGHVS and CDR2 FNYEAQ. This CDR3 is CASSLTLPGQKDSPLHF.

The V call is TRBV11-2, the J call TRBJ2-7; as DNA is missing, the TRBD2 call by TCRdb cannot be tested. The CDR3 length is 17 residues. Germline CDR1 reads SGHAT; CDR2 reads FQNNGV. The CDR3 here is CASSLGLADLLPYEQYF. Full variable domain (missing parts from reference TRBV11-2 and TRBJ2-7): EAGVAQSPRYKIIEKRQSVAFWCNPISGHATLYWYQQILGQGPKLLIQFQNNGVVDDSQLPKDRFSAERLKGVDSTLKIQPAKLEDSAVYLCASSLGLADLLPYEQYFGPGTRLTVT.

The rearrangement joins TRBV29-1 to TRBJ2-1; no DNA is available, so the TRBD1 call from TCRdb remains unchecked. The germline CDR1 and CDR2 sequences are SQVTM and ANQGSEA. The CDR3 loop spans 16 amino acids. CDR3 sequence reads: CSVEGPLGGAYNEQFF.

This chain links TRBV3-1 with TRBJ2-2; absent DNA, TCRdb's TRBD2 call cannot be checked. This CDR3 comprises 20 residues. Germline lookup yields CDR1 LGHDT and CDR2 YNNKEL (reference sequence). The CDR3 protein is CASSQEEFGPAGGGTGELFF.

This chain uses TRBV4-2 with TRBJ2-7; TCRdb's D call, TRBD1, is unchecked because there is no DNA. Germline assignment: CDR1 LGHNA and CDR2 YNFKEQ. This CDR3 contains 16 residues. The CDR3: CTSSQEGGGASYEQYF.

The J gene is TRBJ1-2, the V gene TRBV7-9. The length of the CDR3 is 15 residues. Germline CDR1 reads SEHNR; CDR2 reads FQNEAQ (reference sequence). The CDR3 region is CASSLELEVSYGYTF.

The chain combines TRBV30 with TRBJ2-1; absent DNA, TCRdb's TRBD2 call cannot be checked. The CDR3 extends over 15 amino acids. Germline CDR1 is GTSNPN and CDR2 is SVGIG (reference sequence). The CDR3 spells CAWSDGTSGGDKQFF.

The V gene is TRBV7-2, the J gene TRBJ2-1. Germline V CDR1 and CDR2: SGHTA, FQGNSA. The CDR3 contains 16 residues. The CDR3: CASSLVLASSYNEQFF. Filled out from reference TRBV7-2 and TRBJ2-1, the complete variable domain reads GAGVSQSPSNKVTEKGKDVELRCDPISGHTALYWYRQSLGQGLEFLIYFQGNSAPDKSGLPSDRFSAERTGGSVSTLTIQRTQQEDSAVYLCASSLVLASSYNEQFFGPGTRLTVL.

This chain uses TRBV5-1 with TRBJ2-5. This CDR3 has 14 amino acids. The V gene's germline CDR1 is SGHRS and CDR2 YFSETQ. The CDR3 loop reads CASSLGTSQETQYF.

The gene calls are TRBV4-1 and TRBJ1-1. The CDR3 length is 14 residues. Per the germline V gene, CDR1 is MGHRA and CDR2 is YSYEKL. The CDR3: CASSQNLGQIEAFF.

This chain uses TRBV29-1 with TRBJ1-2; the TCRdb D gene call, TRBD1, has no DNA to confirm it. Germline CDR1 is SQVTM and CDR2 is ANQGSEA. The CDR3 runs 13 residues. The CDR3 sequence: CSALGTGNYGYTF.

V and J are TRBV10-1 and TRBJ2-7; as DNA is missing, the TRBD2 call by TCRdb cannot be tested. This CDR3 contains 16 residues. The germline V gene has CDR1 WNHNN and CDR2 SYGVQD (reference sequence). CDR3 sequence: CASSESLAGEGYEQYF.

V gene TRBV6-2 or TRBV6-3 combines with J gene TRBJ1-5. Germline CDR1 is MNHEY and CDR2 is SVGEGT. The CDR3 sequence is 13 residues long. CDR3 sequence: CASTPGRNQPQHF.

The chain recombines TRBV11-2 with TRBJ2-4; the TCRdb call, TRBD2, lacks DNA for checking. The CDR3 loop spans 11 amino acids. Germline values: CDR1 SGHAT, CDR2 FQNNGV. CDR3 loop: CASLAPVGVVF.

The CDR3 loop reads CASSLSVVWETQYF. The V call is TRBV7-6, the J call TRBJ2-5. The germline V gene encodes CDR1 SGHVS and CDR2 FNYEAQ. The CDR3 totals 14 residues.